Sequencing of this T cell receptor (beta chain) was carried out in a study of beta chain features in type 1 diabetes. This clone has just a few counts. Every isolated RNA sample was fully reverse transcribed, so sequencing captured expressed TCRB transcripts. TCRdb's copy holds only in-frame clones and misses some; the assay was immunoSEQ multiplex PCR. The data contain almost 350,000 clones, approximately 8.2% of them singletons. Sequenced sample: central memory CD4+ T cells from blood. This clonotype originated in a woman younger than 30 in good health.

In DNA form, the CDR3 reads TGTGCCAGCAGTGACGGGCAGGGCCTATACAATGAGCAGTTCTTC. It translates to CASSDGQGLYNEQFF. The chain joins TRBV2 to TRBJ2-1; TRBD1 might be the D (5 bases). The CDR3 spans 15 residues. Germline-derived CDR1 and CDR2 are SNHLY and FYNNEI. Trimming stripped 3 bases from V and 4 bases from J, with 13 bases between.